This T cell receptor beta chain was profiled in a study of T-cell reconstitution after alpha-beta-depleted transplantation in children. This clonotype occurred many times. Antigen: not known. This sample's TCRbeta library carried unique molecular identifier barcodes. Each CDR3 protein is one row after TCRdb ran MiXCR on the PCR reads. The profile shows 490,000 or so distinct CDR3 sequences, under 12% of them singletons. The study's findings and limits: It was newly produced T cells that mostly accounted for T-cell counts and diversity one year after transplant. Day-60 TCRbeta diversity that was high in some patients was derived from surviving recipient T cells and thymic progenitors. About two months after transplant, alpha-beta T cells reportedly came from several hundred expanded graft clones.

The material was PBMCs, obtained before TCRalphabeta/CD19-depleted stem cell transplant. The source of this sequence is a child between 2 and 9 years old with inherited bone marrow failure, due to receive a stem cell transplant.

The CDR3 loop is CASSAAARSSYNEQFF. The CDR3 DNA follows: TGTGCCAGCAGCGCAGCGGCTAGAAGCTCCTACAATGAGCAGTTCTTC. This sequence joins TRBV3-1 and TRBJ2-1, with D possibly TRBD2 on 5 matching bases. Germline-derived CDR1 and CDR2 are LGHDT and YNNKEL (reference sequence). The CDR3 length is 16 residues. Trimming stripped 5 bases from V and 0 bases from J, with 14 bases between.